This TCR beta chain was recorded in a study of cytomegalovirus exposure and HLA in healthy donors. Comment on this clone: Its specificity is not known.

Study results and caveats: The authors considered a cluster of highly shared sequence variants likely to be a sequencing artifact.

V gave up 5 bases and J gave up 3 bases; unmatched junction bases: 5. CDR1 is SGHTA and CDR2 is FQGTGA in the germline V gene. This CDR3 contains 15 residues. Primers included in the PCR were 60 Vbeta and 13 Jbeta primers. The method was immunoSEQ multiplex PCR; TCRdb's version includes in-frame clones alone and lacks a portion of them. The sample includes approximately 220,000 clones, approximately 88% of them seen just once. The TCR was taken from a boy aged 2-15 years in good health and CMV-seronegative. The chain has TRBV7-3 and TRBJ2-1; 9 nucleotides agree with TRBD2. Sequencing input: PBMCs. The CDR3 bases are TGTGCCAGCAGCCTCCTAGCGGGGAACTACAATGAGCAGTTCTTC. Its translation is CASSLLAGNYNEQFF.